The T cell receptor (beta chain) under discussion was sequenced for a study of chemoradiotherapy in HPV16-positive cancers. Study summary: Candidate HPV-specific clones and shared TCR motifs came from two HPV16-positive patients.

This clone came up a few times. Its antigen is as yet unknown. Regarding the study as a whole: Better recurrence-free survival went with HPV-responsive T-cell expansion in HPV16-positive patients.

The CDR3 spans 16 residues. Losses at the gene ends were 0 bases for V and 10 bases for J; bases not matched to a gene: 9. Germline CDR1 LGHNA, CDR2 YNFKEQ. Only in-frame clones appear in the TCRdb table, and some are missing; sequencing was by immunoSEQ multiplex PCR. This table holds approximately 32,000 clones, about 89% found once. The specimen was blood, collected from a patient who underwent chemoradiotherapy. V is TRBV4-2 and J is TRBJ1-6, with 7 bases aligning to TRBD1. This clonotype was sampled from a human donor with HPV-associated anogenital cancer. The CDR3 loop is CASSQDSPGGPSPLHF. CDR3 in DNA: TGTGCCAGCAGCCAAGATTCCCCAGGGGGACCCTCACCCCTCCACTTT.